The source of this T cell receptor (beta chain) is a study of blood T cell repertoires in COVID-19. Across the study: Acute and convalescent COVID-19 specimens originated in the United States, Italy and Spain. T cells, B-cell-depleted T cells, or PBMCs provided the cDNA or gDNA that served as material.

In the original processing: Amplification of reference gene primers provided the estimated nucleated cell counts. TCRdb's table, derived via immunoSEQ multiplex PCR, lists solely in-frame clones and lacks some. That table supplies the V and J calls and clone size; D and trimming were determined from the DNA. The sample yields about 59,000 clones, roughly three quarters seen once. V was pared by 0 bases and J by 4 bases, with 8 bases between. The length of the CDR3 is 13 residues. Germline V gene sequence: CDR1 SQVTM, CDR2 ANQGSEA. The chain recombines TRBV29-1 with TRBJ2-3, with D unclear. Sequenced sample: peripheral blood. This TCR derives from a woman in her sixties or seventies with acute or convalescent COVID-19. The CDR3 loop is CSVEDPSADTQYF. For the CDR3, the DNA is TGCAGCGTTGAAGATCCCAGCGCAGATACGCAGTATTTT.